This TCR beta chain originates from a study of T-cell reconstitution after alpha-beta-depleted transplantation in children. The study's findings and limits: Diversity and T-cell counts at one year after transplant derived mostly from new T cells. Day-60 TCRbeta diversity that was high in some patients was derived from surviving recipient T cells and thymic progenitors. The origin of alpha-beta T cells about two months after transplant was reportedly several hundred expanded graft clones.

The TCRbeta library was prepared with unique molecular identifiers. TCRdb re-derived calls from the PCR reads in MiXCR, one entry per CDR3 protein. The repertoire consists of approximately 230,000 distinct CDR3 sequences, with about 24% occurring once and the leading ten covering 4% to 6%. Points on this clonotype: Its specificity is unknown.

CDR3 length: 16 amino acids. From germline, CDR1 is MNHEY and CDR2 SVGAGI. The ends lost 0 bases at V and 1 base at J; junction bases unmatched: 5. V and J are TRBV6-5 and TRBJ1-1; 7 bases fit TRBD1. The sequenced sample was PBMCs, mostly from graft donor cells, obtained 360 days after TCRalphabeta/CD19-depleted stem cell transplant. The source of this sequence is a female patient younger than 10 who had a stem cell transplant for congenital amegakaryocytic thrombocytopenia, so the T cells may come from the graft donor. For the CDR3, the DNA is TGTGCCAGCAGTTACTCGACGGACAGGTGGAACACTGAAGCTTTCTTT. Encoded protein: CASSYSTDRWNTEAFF.